This T cell receptor beta chain was found in a study of cytomegalovirus exposure and HLA in healthy donors. In the study overall: Later analysis reported that the roughly 120 validation repertoires shared the platform of the roughly 680 first-cohort repertoires. Findings and limits, study-wide: It was confirmed in vitro that a few of the CMV-associated chains were specific for CMV antigens. Researchers counted 150 to 200 TCR beta chains as cytomegalovirus-associated.

The V segment lost 3 bases and the J segment 9 bases; nucleotides outside the gene matches: 2. This CDR3 is 15 amino acids long. The germline V gene encodes CDR1 MRHNA and CDR2 SNTAGT. Repertoires were generated with immunoSEQ multiplex PCR, while TCRdb's copy carries only in-frame clones and drops some. The data hold 100,000 to 150,000 clones, with 94% observed a single time. Worth noting for this clone: Its antigen is as yet unknown.

The J gene is TRBJ2-1, the V gene TRBV6-4; 16 bases agree with TRBD2. The source is a woman younger than 35 in good health and CMV-seronegative. The sequencing sample was made of PBMCs. This CDR3 reads CASSEGLAGGSEQFF. The CDR3 coding sequence is TGTGCCAGCAGTGAGGGACTAGCGGGGGGGAGTGAGCAGTTCTTC.